Sequencing of this T cell receptor beta chain was carried out in a study of blood T cells in healthy people across ages. With regard to this clonotype: As yet, its antigen is unknown.

A second PCR of 7 to 11 cycles used a sample-barcoded 5' primer and a J-beta primer mix. TCRdb reprocessed the 5' RACE reads via MiXCR and lists one record per CDR3 protein. The sample records about 780,000 distinct CDR3 sequences, roughly 60% being singletons. Study conclusions and caveats: Both higher diversity and more naive CD4+ cells marked long-lived donors when set against aged donors.

CDR1 is SGHAT and CDR2 is FQDESV in the germline V gene (reference sequence). The CDR3 length is 13 residues. V was trimmed by 5 bases and J by 0 bases, leaving 7 bases between them. Sequences were obtained from blood. The chain employs TRBV11-1 and TRBJ1-2; the D is unclear. This sequence originates from a man in his thirties or forties in good health. The CDR3 nucleotides are TGTGCCAGCAGCCCGGCAACTAACTATGGCTACACCTTC. This translates into CASSPATNYGYTF.